These T cell receptor beta chains were read from a single sample in a study of blood T cell repertoires in COVID-19. Assay used: immunoSEQ multiplex PCR; TCRdb lists only in-frame clones, some missing. Of nearly 70,000 clones listed, approximately 78% are singletons. The material sequenced was peripheral blood. The receptors were sampled from a woman of 80 years or more with acute or convalescent COVID-19. CDR3s include the opening cysteine and the closing phenylalanine or tryptophan. Each record gives: clone size, V gene, J gene, D gene, CDR3 protein, CDR3 DNA. The D gene is left open where the match is weak. Clone size appears in some rows only: once, few, many, or a class for an expanded clone.

.,TRBV5-4,TRBJ2-7,TRBD1,CASSLRTGKSEQYF,TGTGCCAGCAGCCTAAGGACAGGGAAGAGCGAGCAGTACTTC
.,TRBV3-1/TRBV3-2,TRBJ1-1,.,CASSSLQGNGEAFF,TGTGCCAGCAGCAGTTTACAGGGTAATGGTGAAGCTTTCTTT
.,TRBV6-5,TRBJ1-5,TRBD1,CASGEWTGVHQPQHF,TGTGCCAGCGGGGAATGGACAGGGGTCCATCAGCCCCAGCATTTT
.,TRBV29-1,TRBJ2-5,.,CSVEAGVETQYF,TGCAGCGTTGAAGCCGGGGTAGAGACCCAGTACTTC
.,TRBV30,TRBJ1-1,TRBD1,CASLGSGGVGTEAFF,TGTGCCTCCCTAGGGTCAGGGGGCGTCGGCACTGAAGCTTTCTTT
.,TRBV4-1,TRBJ2-5,TRBD2,CASSQGSRGGARETQYF,TGCGCCAGCAGCCAAGGGAGCCGCGGGGGGGCTCGAGAGACCCAGTACTTC
.,TRBV12-3/TRBV12-4,TRBJ1-1,.,CASSPNTEAFF,TGTGCCAGCAGTCCTAACACTGAAGCTTTCTTT
.,TRBV19,TRBJ2-5,.,CASSTGARQTQYF,TGTGCCAGTAGTACAGGGGCGAGGCAGACCCAGTACTTC
.,TRBV7-9,TRBJ2-2,.,CARSSGENTGELFF,TGTGCCAGATCCAGCGGCGAGAACACCGGGGAGCTGTTTTTT
.,TRBV6-4,TRBJ1-2,TRBD1,CASRGQGTNYGYTF,TGTGCCAGCAGAGGACAGGGAACTAACTATGGCTACACCTTC
once,TRBV10-3,TRBJ1-1,TRBD1,CAIGRTGNTEAFF,TGTGCCATCGGTAGGACAGGGAACACTGAAGCTTTCTTT
few,TRBV12-5,TRBJ1-2,TRBD1,CASGLVQPGGSYGYTF,TGTGCTAGTGGTTTGGTACAGCCAGGGGGCAGCTATGGCTACACCTTC
.,TRBV6-5,TRBJ1-6,.,CASSFGPGGSPLHF,TGTGCCAGCAGTTTCGGGCCCGGGGGTTCACCCCTCCACTTT
.,TRBV6-1,TRBJ1-6,.,CASSEGRLSYNSPLHF,TGTGCCAGCAGTGAGGGCCGCCTCTCCTATAATTCACCCCTCCACTTT
.,TRBV5-1,TRBJ1-5,.,CASSPGGDNQPQHF,TGCGCCAGCAGCCCGGGAGGGGACAATCAGCCCCAGCATTTT
.,TRBV21-1,TRBJ2-7,.,CASKRTQLHYEQYF,TGTGCCAGCAAGAGAACACAGTTACATTACGAGCAGTACTTC
.,TRBV5-4,TRBJ1-3,.,CASRNGQSSGNTIYF,TGTGCCAGCAGAAACGGACAGAGCTCTGGAAACACCATATATTTT
.,TRBV3-1/TRBV3-2,TRBJ2-3,TRBD2,CASSQTSGGPDTQYF,TGTGCCAGCAGCCAGACTAGCGGGGGACCAGATACGCAGTATTTT
.,TRBV6-5,TRBJ1-2,.,CASSPGGGSNYGYTF,TGTGCCAGCAGTCCCGGTGGCGGGAGCAACTATGGCTACACCTTC
.,TRBV19,TRBJ1-1,TRBD1,CASSPRPGQRIEAFF,TGTGCCAGTAGTCCCCGACCGGGACAGCGAATAGAAGCTTTCTTT
.,TRBV29-1,TRBJ1-1,.,CSVVRGLNTEAFF,TGCAGCGTTGTAAGGGGATTGAACACTGAAGCTTTCTTT
.,TRBV5-6,TRBJ1-2,TRBD1,CASSLLGTGGSGGYTF,TGTGCCAGCAGCTTGTTAGGGACAGGGGGATCCGGCGGCTACACCTTC
.,TRBV6-6,TRBJ1-3,TRBD1,CASWVGTGGRNTIYF,TGTGCCAGCTGGGTGGGGACAGGGGGGAGAAACACCATATATTTT
.,TRBV19,TRBJ2-7,TRBD1,CASSMTGWANEQYF,TGTGCCAGTAGTATGACAGGGTGGGCGAACGAGCAGTACTTC
.,TRBV18,TRBJ1-5,.,CASSYGQSNQPQHF,TGTGCCAGCTCTTACGGACAGTCCAATCAGCCCCAGCATTTT
.,TRBV5-1,TRBJ2-7,TRBD1,CASSLGDRGDEQYF,TGCGCCAGCAGCTTGGGAGACAGGGGGGACGAGCAGTACTTC
.,TRBV7-9,TRBJ1-2,.,CASSLGGSYTF,TGTGCCAGCAGCTTAGGCGGGAGCTACACCTTC
.,TRBV3-1/TRBV3-2,TRBJ2-2,TRBD1,CASSQDRDRGTGELFF,TGTGCCAGCAGCCAGGACAGGGATCGAGGCACCGGGGAGCTGTTTTTT
.,TRBV18,TRBJ2-7,TRBD2,CASSQGLAVYEQYF,TGTGCCAGCTCACAGGGACTAGCGGTCTACGAGCAGTACTTC
.,TRBV7-9,TRBJ1-2,.,CASSLGAGKGGYTF,TGTGCCAGCAGCTTAGGGGCAGGGAAAGGTGGCTACACCTTC
.,TRBV18,TRBJ1-2,.,CASSPNPGTNYGYTF,TGTGCCAGCTCACCAAATCCAGGGACTAACTATGGCTACACCTTC
.,TRBV2,TRBJ1-6,.,CASSDPPGYNSPLHF,TGTGCCAGCAGTGACCCGCCAGGGTATAATTCACCCCTCCACTTT
once,TRBV5-1,TRBJ1-1,.,CASSLGGGVTRQSFF,TGCGCCAGCAGCTTGGGAGGGGGGGTTACCCGACAGTCTTTCTTT
.,TRBV11-2,TRBJ1-1,TRBD1,CASSSPDRGRTEAFF,TGTGCCAGCAGCTCCCCGGACAGGGGGCGAACTGAAGCTTTCTTT
.,TRBV5-1,TRBJ1-2,TRBD1,CASSGGTGASGYTF,TGCGCCAGCAGCGGGGGGACAGGGGCTAGTGGCTACACCTTC
.,TRBV5-4,TRBJ1-4,TRBD1,CASSLMTGINEKLFF,TGTGCCAGCAGCCTGATGACAGGGATTAATGAAAAACTGTTTTTT
.,TRBV7-9,TRBJ2-7,TRBD2,CASSLGGTTRRQYF,TGTGCCAGCAGCTTAGGTGGGACTACGCGGAGGCAGTACTTC
.,TRBV6-5,TRBJ2-5,.,CASSYRQGGQETQYF,TGTGCCAGCAGTTACAGGCAGGGTGGGCAAGAGACCCAGTACTTC
few,TRBV6-5,TRBJ1-4,.,CASKGVQQNEKLFF,TGTGCCAGCAAGGGGGTACAGCAAAATGAAAAACTGTTTTTT
.,TRBV7-9,TRBJ2-1,.,CASRLDHREQFF,TGTGCCAGCCGCTTAGATCACAGGGAGCAGTTCTTC
.,TRBV7-2,TRBJ2-5,.,CASSWEQETQYF,TGTGCCAGCAGCTGGGAGCAAGAGACCCAGTACTTC
few,TRBV20-1,TRBJ1-1,.,CSASTPGLWTEAFF,TGCAGTGCTAGTACACCAGGCCTCTGGACTGAAGCTTTCTTT
.,TRBV3-1/TRBV3-2,TRBJ1-2,TRBD1,CASSREDRGRIYGYTF,TGTGCCAGCAGCCGAGAAGACAGGGGGCGCATCTATGGCTACACCTTC
.,TRBV6-1,TRBJ1-3,TRBD1,CASSETHPGQGIMGGNTIYF,TGTGCCAGCAGTGAAACGCACCCGGGACAGGGAATAATGGGAGGAAACACCATATATTTT
.,TRBV7-9,TRBJ1-3,.,CASSPGSSGNTIYF,TGTGCCAGCAGCCCCGGGAGCAGTGGAAACACCATATATTTT
.,TRBV5-4,TRBJ2-3,TRBD2,CASSFGTSGVGTQYF,TGTGCCAGCAGCTTCGGGACTAGCGGGGTTGGTACGCAGTATTTT
.,TRBV19,TRBJ2-1,TRBD1,CASSIGTGNPHEQFF,TGTGCCAGTAGTATCGGGACAGGGAATCCCCATGAGCAGTTCTTC
few,TRBV7-9,TRBJ1-1,TRBD1,CASRKTGSTEAFF,TGTGCCAGCAGAAAGACAGGGAGCACTGAAGCTTTCTTT
.,TRBV5-1,TRBJ2-7,.,CASSFSPGDAYEQYF,TGCGCCAGCAGCTTTTCCCCAGGGGACGCCTACGAGCAGTACTTC